The 21 T cell receptor beta chains presented below share a single source sample, sequenced in a study of blood T cells in healthy people across ages (dated by TCRdb to between 2014 and 2016). The library was prepared using 5' RACE. Sequenced using an Illumina HiSeq 2500. A second PCR of roughly 6 to 11 cycles was run with a J-beta primer mix and a sample-barcoded 5' primer. Clones were called with MiXCR by TCRdb after fastp trimmed the public reads at Q25, and only in-frame beta chains were retained. Each record represents a unique CDR3 protein, reported with the most common genes and DNA among its rows. This sample lists around 870,000 distinct CDR3 sequences; under 35% were detected once. The biggest ten clones account for roughly a sixth of the sample. The sample taken for sequencing was blood. Receptor source: an elderly woman in good health.

The chain recombines TRBV5-8 with TRBJ2-6; TRBD1 agrees at 7 bases. The CDR3 contains 16 residues. Germline assignment: CDR1 SGHTS and CDR2 YDEGEE. Trimming cost V 3 bases and J 3 bases; bases outside gene matches: 6. The CDR3 region is CASSSQGKGGANVLTF. CDR3 nucleotide sequence: TGTGCCAGCAGCTCACAGGGGAAAGGTGGGGCCAACGTCCTGACTTTC.

This clonotype has at least ten counts. The CDR3 DNA sequence: TGTGCCAGCAGTGGACCGGGAGCCCTTAATGAGCAGTTCTTC. Translating gives CASSGPGALNEQFF. This chain links TRBV6-6 with TRBJ2-1; TRBD2 is a possible D gene (6 bases). This CDR3 is built from 14 residues. From germline, CDR1 is MNHNY and CDR2 SVGAGI (reference sequence). Trimming stripped 5 bases from V and 7 bases from J, with 15 bases between.

The table lists this clonotype with a few counts. This rearrangement joins TRBV6-1 to TRBJ2-5; 10 bases align to TRBD2. Germline loops: CDR1 MNHNS, CDR2 SASEGT. There are 17 residues in the CDR3. V dropped 5 bases and J dropped 6; count of bases not matched to a gene: 15. The CDR3 nucleotides are TGTGCCAGCAGTCCCCTAGGAGGAGCGGGGGGGGGAAAGACCCAGTACTTC. This translates into CASSPLGGAGGGKTQYF.

On this clonotype itself: A read error is possible here, since a much larger clone lies one base away. In this CDR3 the conserved last residue, phenylalanine or tryptophan, is missing, so a read error is likely. The chain joins TRBV4-1 to TRBJ2-1; tentatively, D is TRBD2 (6 bases). The length of the CDR3 is 15 residues. Germline-derived CDR1 and CDR2 are MGHRA and YSYEKL. The ends were cut back, 0 bases at V and 6 bases at J, with 12 bases in the middle. CDR3 residues: CASSQDGLAFNEQFL. As DNA, the CDR3 is TGCGCCAGCAGCCAAGATGGCCTAGCGTTCAATGAGCAGTTCTTG.

Ten or more counts support this clonotype. This chain uses TRBV5-6 with TRBJ2-2, with D unresolved. CDR1 is SGHDT and CDR2 is YYEEEE in the germline V gene. The V end was cut by 0 bases, the J end by 4 bases, with 4 bases between. The CDR3 spans 13 residues. CDR3 nucleotides: TGTGCCAGCAGCTTGGGCTTCACCGGGGAGCTGTTTTTT. This encodes CASSLGFTGELFF.

There are many counts of this clonotype. This chain links TRBV5-5 with TRBJ2-6; either TRBD1 or TRBD2 may supply D (5 bases each). V shed 6 bases and J shed 3 bases, with 10 bases lying between them. The CDR3 length is 14 residues. Germline V gene lookup returns CDR1 SGHKS and CDR2 YYEKEE (reference sequence). CDR3 nucleotides: TGTGCCAGCACCTCAGGGAGTGGGGCCAACGTCCTGACTTTC. The encoded protein is CASTSGSGANVLTF.

Ten or more counts support this clonotype. The chain carries TRBV29-1 and TRBJ1-2; D is possibly TRBD1 (6 bases). The CDR3 totals 14 residues. Trimming removed 7 bases from V and 2 bases from J, with 17 bases in between. The germline CDR1 and CDR2 sequences are SQVTM and ANQGSEA. CDR3 loop: CSAPAGEPNYGYTF. In nucleotides, the CDR3 is TGCAGCGCCCCGGCAGGGGAGCCCAACTATGGCTACACCTTC.

This chain links TRBV7-2 with TRBJ2-5, with D hard to call. Looked up from germline, CDR1 is SGHTA and CDR2 is FQGNSA. V shed 0 bases and J shed 11 bases, with 13 bases lying between them. The CDR3 covers 13 residues. CDR3 sequence: CASSLASPNEQYF. The CDR3, as DNA: TGTGCCAGCAGCTTAGCTAGCCCCAATGAGCAGTACTTC.

This clonotype has at least ten counts. The J gene is TRBJ2-7, the V gene TRBV5-6; TRBD1 matches at 9 bases. The CDR3 sequence is 15 residues long. The V segment lost 1 base and the J segment 1 base; nucleotides outside the gene matches: 3. Germline-derived CDR1 and CDR2 are SGHDT and YYEEEE. CDR3 sequence reads: CASSLTGGASYEQYF. The CDR3, as DNA: TGTGCCAGCAGCTTGACAGGGGGCGCATCCTACGAGCAGTACTTC. The full variable domain, completed using reference TRBV5-6 and TRBJ2-7, is DAGVTQSPTHLIKTRGQQVTLRCSPKSGHDTVSWYQQALGQGPQFIFQYYEEEERQRGNFPDRFSGHQFPNYSSELNVNALLLGDSALYLCASSLTGGASYEQYFGPGTRLTVT.

This clonotype was seen repeatedly, ten times or more. The chain couples TRBV5-1 to TRBJ2-3; 8 bases line up with TRBD1. With 0 bases clipped from V and 3 bases from J, the junction kept 9 bases outside the gene matches. Germline CDR1 reads SGHRS; CDR2 reads YFSETQ. This CDR3 spans 17 amino acids. The CDR3 protein is CASSLGQGATRTDTQYF. CDR3 nucleotide sequence: TGCGCCAGCAGCTTGGGGCAGGGGGCGACGAGGACAGATACGCAGTATTTT.

This clonotype was seen at least ten times. This rearrangement joins TRBV6-2 or TRBV6-3 to TRBJ2-4; TRBD2 matches 15 bases. CDR3 length: 18 residues. Per the germline V gene, CDR1 is MNHEY and CDR2 is SVGEGT. The V gene end was trimmed by 5 bases and the J gene end by 1 base; junction bases not matched to a gene: 6. CDR3 in DNA: TGTGCCAGCAGTCTATGGACTAGCGGGGGGGCCGCCAAAAACATTCAGTACTTC. Translation: CASSLWTSGGAAKNIQYF.

This clonotype was seen more than once but under ten times. This chain links TRBV5-1 with TRBJ1-2; D ambiguous. Trimming pared 2 bases from V and 4 bases from J, leaving 12 bases between. Germline assignment: CDR1 SGHRS and CDR2 YFSETQ. This CDR3 region has 14 residues. DNA of the CDR3: TGCGCCAGCAGCTTATCCGGGCTGAGCTATGGCTACACCTTC. Encoded protein: CASSLSGLSYGYTF.

As concerns this clonotype: A much larger clonotype is one base distant, so this may be a read error. The chain joins TRBV5-1 to TRBJ2-6; 7 bases are shared with TRBD2. The CDR3 consists of 20 residues. Germline CDR1 reads SGHRS; CDR2 reads YFSETQ. Here the CDR3 reads CASSLAGGAPTYSGANVRTF. The CDR3 DNA is TGCGCCAGCAGCTTGGCGGGGGGAGCCCCAACTTACTCTGGGGCCAACGTCCGGACTTTC.

The rearrangement links TRBV14 to TRBJ2-1; 12 positions agree with TRBD2. Germline V gene lookup returns CDR1 SGHDN and CDR2 FVKESK. The CDR3 is made up of 16 amino acids. V lost 4 bases, J lost 6 bases, and 7 bases stayed unmatched. This CDR3 reads CASSPLLAGGRNEQFF. CDR3 bases: TGTGCCAGCAGCCCCCTTCTAGCGGGGGGGCGCAATGAGCAGTTCTTC.

This chain links TRBV20-1 with TRBJ2-1; TRBD1 agrees at 11 bases. Germline CDR1 reads DFQATT; CDR2 reads SNEGSKA (reference sequence). CDR3 length equals 16 residues. V dropped 0 bases and J dropped 6; count of bases not matched to a gene: 7. The DNA for the CDR3 is TGCAGTGCTAGAGACACCGGGACAGGGGGTACCAATGAGCAGTTCTTC. Encoded protein: CSARDTGTGGTNEQFF.

The rearrangement uses TRBV27 and TRBJ2-1; TRBD2 matches at 11 bases. The J segment lost 3 bases and the V segment lost 7 bases, leaving 14 bases of the junction unmatched. CDR1 MNHEY and CDR2 SMNVEV come from the germline V gene (reference sequence). CDR3 length equals 18 residues. The CDR3 nucleotides read TGTGCCAGCACTACTTCGGGTGTAGCGGGGGGGTTCTACAATGAGCAGTTCTTC. It is translated as CASTTSGVAGGFYNEQFF.

V is TRBV18 and J is TRBJ2-1; D call uncertain. V lost 3 bases and J lost 5, with 8 bases in between. Germline V gives CDR1 KGHSH, CDR2 LQKENI. The CDR3 length is 13 residues. The CDR3 loop reads CASSPMRNNEQFF. The DNA of the CDR3 is TGTGCCAGCTCACCGATGCGTAACAATGAGCAGTTCTTC.

As for this clonotype: A much larger clone differs by one base, so this may be a read error. V gene TRBV2 combines with J gene TRBJ2-3; weak D call: TRBD2 (6 bases). Germline CDR1 reads SNHLY; CDR2 reads FYNNEI. The CDR3 extends over 16 amino acids. Trimming shortened V by 7 bases and J by 2 bases, and 19 bases separated the two germline ends. CDR3 in DNA: TGTGCCAGCACGTGGGACTCCGTAGCCCTCACAGATACGCAGTATTTT. This codes for CASTWDSVALTDTQYF.

This clonotype was seen many times. The J gene is TRBJ1-2, the V gene TRBV11-2; 7 bases align to TRBD1. After removal of 7 bases from V and 8 bases from J, the junction contained 13 bases not matched to a gene. Germline V gene lookup returns CDR1 SGHAT and CDR2 FQNNGV. This CDR3 has 14 residues. The CDR3 region is CASTNQGGPGGYTF. CDR3 coding DNA: TGTGCCAGCACGAACCAGGGGGGTCCGGGCGGCTACACCTTC.

The chain recombines TRBV2 with TRBJ1-2; possible D gene TRBD1, 5 bases. Trimming took off 0 bases at V and 8 bases at J, with 19 bases between the two ends. Germline CDR1 is SNHLY and CDR2 is FYNNEI. This CDR3 has 16 amino acids. CDR3 DNA: TGTGCCAGCAGTGAAGCGCTTCGGGACCGGAGCATCGGCTACACCTTC. This sequence encodes CASSEALRDRSIGYTF.

The chain joins TRBV3-1 to TRBJ1-5; tentatively, D is TRBD1 (5 bases). CDR1 and CDR2 (germline): LGHDT, YNNKEL (reference sequence). This CDR3 region has 14 residues. Trimming shortened V by 6 bases and J by 2 bases, and 11 bases separated the two germline ends. The CDR3 reads CASSGALGNQPQHF. CDR3 sequence (DNA): TGTGCCAGCAGTGGGGCGCTGGGCAATCAGCCCCAGCATTTT.